These T cell receptor beta chains were read from a single sample in a study of metastatic and nonmetastatic thyroid tumors. From the PCR reads, TCRdb re-called clones with MiXCR. The table records over 7,500 clones, roughly 11% of them present only once. The sequenced material came from tumor tissue. The source is a female donor with papillary thyroid cancer or a benign thyroid nodule (not recorded which). Some clones in this sample may be carry-over from other donors' samples. Each CDR3 is given with its conserved first and last residue. The D gene is left open where the match is weak. Not every row has a clone size; where given, it reads once, few, many or a size class.

J gene: TRBJ2-3
D gene: TRBD2
V gene: TRBV11-2
clone size: NA
CDR3 protein: CASITGLAGETDTQYF
CDR3 DNA: TGTGCCAGCATCACTGGACTAGCGGGAGAGACAGATACGCAGTATTTT

J gene: TRBJ2-3
D gene: NA
V gene: TRBV27
clone size: medium-sized
CDR3 protein: CASSFLSPTDTQYF
CDR3 DNA: TGTGCCAGCAGTTTTTTAAGTCCCACAGATACGCAGTATTTT

J gene: TRBJ2-2
D gene: NA
V gene: TRBV7-8
clone size: many
CDR3 protein: CASRPRRGIATGELFF
CDR3 DNA: TGTGCCAGTAGGCCCCGGAGGGGGATAGCGACCGGGGAGCTGTTTTTT

J gene: TRBJ2-1
D gene: TRBD2
V gene: TRBV28
clone size: few
CDR3 protein: CASSVLAGGSNEQFF
CDR3 DNA: TGTGCCAGCAGTGTCCTAGCGGGGGGCAGCAATGAGCAGTTCTTC

J gene: TRBJ2-5
D gene: TRBD1
V gene: TRBV20-1
clone size: many
CDR3 protein: CSARDLPQGVVWETQYF
CDR3 DNA: TGCAGTGCTAGAGATCTCCCACAGGGGGTAGTTTGGGAGACCCAGTACTTC

J gene: TRBJ1-1
D gene: TRBD1
V gene: TRBV30
clone size: many
CDR3 protein: CAWSTGGGTEAFF
CDR3 DNA: TGTGCCTGGAGCACAGGGGGAGGAACTGAAGCTTTCTTT

J gene: TRBJ2-5
D gene: TRBD1
V gene: TRBV28
clone size: many
CDR3 protein: CASRQVTGAQETQYF
CDR3 DNA: TGTGCCAGTCGACAAGTCACAGGGGCACAAGAGACCCAGTACTTC

J gene: TRBJ1-3
D gene: NA
V gene: TRBV12-3/TRBV12-4
clone size: medium-sized
CDR3 protein: CASSLQGFGNTIYF
CDR3 DNA: TGTGCCAGCAGTTTACAGGGTTTTGGAAACACCATATATTTT

J gene: TRBJ2-3
D gene: TRBD2
V gene: TRBV7-9
clone size: many
CDR3 protein: CAHGTSGTDTQYF
CDR3 DNA: TGTGCGCACGGGACTAGCGGCACAGATACGCAGTATTTT

J gene: TRBJ1-5
D gene: NA
V gene: TRBV10-3
clone size: medium-sized
CDR3 protein: CAISESLLGPQHF
CDR3 DNA: TGTGCCATCAGTGAGTCCCTACTGGGGCCCCAGCATTTT

J gene: TRBJ2-5
D gene: NA
V gene: TRBV10-3
clone size: many
CDR3 protein: CAIKGERTLGTQYF
CDR3 DNA: TGTGCCATCAAGGGAGAGCGGACCTTAGGGACCCAGTACTTC

J gene: TRBJ2-7
D gene: NA
V gene: TRBV6-1
clone size: NA
CDR3 protein: CASGPSSYEQYF
CDR3 DNA: TGTGCCAGCGGTCCAAGCTCCTACGAGCAGTACTTC

J gene: TRBJ1-4
D gene: NA
V gene: TRBV9
clone size: many
CDR3 protein: CASSVRAGAGWNEKLFF
CDR3 DNA: TGTGCCAGCAGCGTCCGTGCGGGGGCAGGGTGGAATGAAAAACTGTTTTTT

J gene: TRBJ1-5
D gene: NA
V gene: TRBV27
clone size: few
CDR3 protein: CASTLGRQGRDQPQHF
CDR3 DNA: TGTGCCAGCACCCTAGGACGGCAGGGTCGGGATCAGCCCCAGCATTTT

J gene: TRBJ2-3
D gene: NA
V gene: TRBV4-2
clone size: NA
CDR3 protein: CASSRKGLTSTKSTDTQYF
CDR3 DNA: TGTGCCAGCAGCCGTAAGGGGCTGACGAGTACTAAAAGCACAGATACGCAGTATTTT

J gene: TRBJ1-2
D gene: NA
V gene: TRBV2
clone size: medium-sized
CDR3 protein: CASSEVKGEVNYTF
CDR3 DNA: TGTGCCAGCAGTGAAGTTAAGGGGGAGGTAAACTACACCTTC

J gene: TRBJ1-2
D gene: TRBD1
V gene: TRBV2
clone size: many
CDR3 protein: CASSEALSGTEFNYGYTF
CDR3 DNA: TGTGCCAGCAGTGAAGCGCTTTCCGGGACAGAATTTAACTATGGCTACACCTTC

J gene: TRBJ2-4
D gene: NA
V gene: TRBV29-1
clone size: many
CDR3 protein: CSVEHRLGNKNIQYF
CDR3 DNA: TGCAGCGTTGAACACAGACTAGGGAACAAAAACATTCAGTACTTC

J gene: TRBJ1-1
D gene: TRBD1
V gene: TRBV7-9
clone size: NA
CDR3 protein: CASRGDRGLAFF
CDR3 DNA: TGTGCCAGCAGGGGGGACAGGGGTTTGGCTTTCTTT

J gene: TRBJ2-7
D gene: NA
V gene: TRBV5-6
clone size: many
CDR3 protein: CASSLGQLRLSSYEQYF
CDR3 DNA: TGTGCCAGCAGCTTGGGACAACTCAGACTGAGCTCCTACGAGCAGTACTTC

J gene: TRBJ2-2
D gene: NA
V gene: TRBV6-5
clone size: NA
CDR3 protein: CASSLTPRTANTGQLFF
CDR3 DNA: TGTGCCAGCAGTTTGACACCTCGGACAGCTAACACCGGGCAGCTGTTTTTT

J gene: TRBJ1-5
D gene: TRBD1
V gene: TRBV20-1
clone size: many
CDR3 protein: CSARGDREHQPQHF
CDR3 DNA: TGCAGTGCTAGAGGGGACAGGGAACATCAGCCCCAGCATTTT

J gene: TRBJ1-2
D gene: NA
V gene: TRBV6-1
clone size: medium-sized
CDR3 protein: CASRDPRGDYGYTF
CDR3 DNA: TGTGCCAGCAGAGACCCGCGGGGAGACTATGGCTACACCTTC

J gene: TRBJ1-2
D gene: NA
V gene: TRBV5-1
clone size: many
CDR3 protein: CASSLGTARYGYTF
CDR3 DNA: TGCGCCAGCAGCCTGGGGACCGCACGCTATGGCTACACCTTC

J gene: TRBJ2-7
D gene: TRBD1
V gene: TRBV2
clone size: NA
CDR3 protein: CASRSRPGQGPYEQYF
CDR3 DNA: TGTGCCAGCAGGTCCCGTCCAGGACAGGGTCCCTACGAGCAGTACTTC

J gene: TRBJ2-7
D gene: TRBD1
V gene: TRBV6-1
clone size: NA
CDR3 protein: CASIGKDRAYEQYF
CDR3 DNA: TGTGCCAGCATAGGAAAGGACAGGGCCTACGAGCAGTACTTC

J gene: TRBJ1-3
D gene: NA
V gene: TRBV6-2/TRBV6-3
clone size: medium-sized
CDR3 protein: CASSYSGGTIYF
CDR3 DNA: TGTGCCAGCAGTTACTCCGGGGGCACCATATATTTT

J gene: TRBJ1-1
D gene: TRBD1
V gene: TRBV11-2
clone size: NA
CDR3 protein: CANSQLRTGWNTEASF
CDR3 DNA: TGTGCCAACAGCCAACTGAGGACAGGCTGGAACACTGAAGCTTCCTTT

J gene: TRBJ2-7
D gene: NA
V gene: TRBV7-8
clone size: medium-sized
CDR3 protein: CASSRGYEQYF
CDR3 DNA: TGTGCCAGCAGCCGGGGGTACGAGCAGTACTTC

J gene: TRBJ1-6
D gene: TRBD1
V gene: TRBV30
clone size: many
CDR3 protein: CAWSRGIDNSPLHF
CDR3 DNA: TGTGCCTGGAGCAGGGGGATCGATAATTCACCCCTCCACTTT

J gene: TRBJ1-1
D gene: NA
V gene: TRBV4-1
clone size: NA
CDR3 protein: CASRGWVSKNTEAFF
CDR3 DNA: TGCGCCAGCAGGGGTTGGGTTTCGAAGAACACTGAAGCTTTCTTT

J gene: TRBJ2-7
D gene: NA
V gene: TRBV6-1
clone size: large
CDR3 protein: CASRGDQDPYEQYF
CDR3 DNA: TGTGCCAGCAGGGGGGACCAGGACCCCTACGAGCAGTACTTC

J gene: TRBJ2-1
D gene: TRBD2
V gene: TRBV20-1
clone size: many
CDR3 protein: CSARDFRTSGSGEQFF
CDR3 DNA: TGCAGTGCTAGAGATTTTCGGACTAGCGGGTCAGGTGAGCAGTTCTTC

J gene: TRBJ2-3
D gene: NA
V gene: TRBV5-1
clone size: NA
CDR3 protein: CASSSSRRGPSGPDTQYF
CDR3 DNA: TGCGCCAGCAGCTCCTCGAGACGCGGACCATCGGGGCCAGATACGCAGTATTTT

J gene: TRBJ2-7
D gene: NA
V gene: TRBV5-6
clone size: NA
CDR3 protein: CAGSLDPGRATYEHYF
CDR3 DNA: TGTGCCGGCAGCTTGGATCCGGGCCGAGCTACCTACGAGCATTACTTC

J gene: TRBJ2-6
D gene: NA
V gene: TRBV2
clone size: few
CDR3 protein: CASRGASGANVLTF
CDR3 DNA: TGTGCCAGCAGAGGAGCCTCGGGGGCCAACGTCCTGACTTTC

J gene: TRBJ2-6
D gene: TRBD1
V gene: TRBV6-1
clone size: medium-sized
CDR3 protein: CASKVGGAGANVLTF
CDR3 DNA: TGTGCCAGCAAGGTAGGGGGCGCGGGGGCCAACGTCCTGACTTTC

J gene: TRBJ1-6
D gene: TRBD1
V gene: TRBV6-1
clone size: few
CDR3 protein: CASIRDREGNSPLHF
CDR3 DNA: TGTGCCAGCATAAGAGACAGGGAAGGAAATTCACCCCTCCACTTT

J gene: TRBJ2-5
D gene: NA
V gene: TRBV6-1
clone size: large
CDR3 protein: CASSPGTEKETQYF
CDR3 DNA: TGTGCCAGCAGTCCCGGGACTGAAAAAGAGACCCAGTACTTC

J gene: TRBJ2-1
D gene: NA
V gene: TRBV29-1
clone size: many
CDR3 protein: CSVVWGLGNEQFF
CDR3 DNA: TGCAGCGTTGTGTGGGGGCTGGGAAATGAGCAGTTCTTC

J gene: TRBJ1-5
D gene: NA
V gene: TRBV27
clone size: medium-sized
CDR3 protein: CASSDSGGPNQPQHF
CDR3 DNA: TGTGCCAGCAGTGACAGTGGGGGGCCCAATCAGCCCCAGCATTTT

J gene: TRBJ2-2
D gene: NA
V gene: TRBV20-1
clone size: many
CDR3 protein: CSARARAVNTGELFF
CDR3 DNA: TGCAGTGCTAGAGCCAGAGCAGTCAACACCGGGGAGCTGTTTTTT

J gene: TRBJ2-1
D gene: TRBD2
V gene: TRBV20-1
clone size: many
CDR3 protein: CSARPLAGNNEQFF
CDR3 DNA: TGCAGTGCTAGACCCCTAGCGGGGAACAATGAGCAGTTCTTC

J gene: TRBJ2-3
D gene: TRBD2
V gene: TRBV4-2
clone size: many
CDR3 protein: CASSRRLAGQATQYF
CDR3 DNA: TGTGCCAGCAGCCGCCGACTAGCGGGCCAGGCTACGCAGTATTTT

J gene: TRBJ1-4
D gene: TRBD1
V gene: TRBV2
clone size: many
CDR3 protein: CASVRQGSTNEKLFF
CDR3 DNA: TGTGCCAGCGTACGACAGGGCTCAACTAATGAAAAACTGTTTTTT

J gene: TRBJ1-6
D gene: NA
V gene: TRBV7-2
clone size: many
CDR3 protein: CASTGAGKSPLHF
CDR3 DNA: TGTGCCAGCACCGGAGCAGGGAAATCACCCCTCCACTTT

J gene: TRBJ2-3
D gene: TRBD2
V gene: TRBV5-6
clone size: many
CDR3 protein: CASSFPLAGGDTQYF
CDR3 DNA: TGTGCCAGCAGCTTTCCACTAGCGGGAGGAGATACGCAGTATTTT

J gene: TRBJ1-1
D gene: NA
V gene: TRBV6-1
clone size: few
CDR3 protein: CASTGPGTEAFF
CDR3 DNA: TGTGCCAGCACCGGGCCGGGCACTGAAGCTTTCTTT

J gene: TRBJ2-3
D gene: TRBD2
V gene: TRBV6-5
clone size: medium-sized
CDR3 protein: CASSGTSGRTSTDTQYF
CDR3 DNA: TGTGCCAGCAGCGGGACTAGCGGGAGAACTAGCACAGATACGCAGTATTTT

J gene: TRBJ2-5
D gene: NA
V gene: TRBV18
clone size: many
CDR3 protein: CASSPGVGKQETQYF
CDR3 DNA: TGTGCCAGCTCACCTGGAGTTGGGAAACAAGAGACCCAGTACTTC

J gene: TRBJ2-7
D gene: TRBD2
V gene: TRBV5-1
clone size: NA
CDR3 protein: CASSSDRRWESGGVKEQYF
CDR3 DNA: TGCGCCAGCAGCTCCGACAGGCGGTGGGAAAGCGGGGGGGTAAAGGAGCAGTACTTC

J gene: TRBJ1-1
D gene: NA
V gene: TRBV27
clone size: medium-sized
CDR3 protein: CASSLFSGGSEAFF
CDR3 DNA: TGTGCCAGCAGTCTCTTTTCGGGGGGCTCTGAAGCTTTCTTT

J gene: TRBJ2-3
D gene: TRBD1
V gene: TRBV6-6
clone size: many
CDR3 protein: CASSYGTGGRDTQYF
CDR3 DNA: TGTGCCAGCAGTTACGGGACAGGGGGCCGTGATACGCAGTATTTT

J gene: TRBJ2-2
D gene: NA
V gene: TRBV24-1
clone size: many
CDR3 protein: CATSGVEGSVNTGELFF
CDR3 DNA: TGTGCCACCAGTGGTGTCGAGGGATCCGTCAACACCGGGGAGCTGTTTTTT

J gene: TRBJ2-7
D gene: NA
V gene: TRBV5-6
clone size: NA
CDR3 protein: CASSFWRGSGSYEQYF
CDR3 DNA: TGTGCCAGCAGCTTTTGGAGGGGATCGGGGTCCTACGAGCAGTACTTC

J gene: TRBJ1-5
D gene: NA
V gene: TRBV19
clone size: few
CDR3 protein: CASNPGRTNQHQHF
CDR3 DNA: TGTGCCAGTAACCCGGGACGAACGAATCAGCACCAGCATTTT

J gene: TRBJ1-2
D gene: NA
V gene: TRBV20-1
clone size: many
CDR3 protein: CSARGALGGYTF
CDR3 DNA: TGCAGTGCTAGAGGGGCGCTTGGGGGCTACACCTTC

J gene: TRBJ1-1
D gene: NA
V gene: TRBV27
clone size: large
CDR3 protein: CASSLGRAWEAFF
CDR3 DNA: TGTGCCAGCAGTTTAGGCAGGGCTTGGGAAGCTTTCTTT